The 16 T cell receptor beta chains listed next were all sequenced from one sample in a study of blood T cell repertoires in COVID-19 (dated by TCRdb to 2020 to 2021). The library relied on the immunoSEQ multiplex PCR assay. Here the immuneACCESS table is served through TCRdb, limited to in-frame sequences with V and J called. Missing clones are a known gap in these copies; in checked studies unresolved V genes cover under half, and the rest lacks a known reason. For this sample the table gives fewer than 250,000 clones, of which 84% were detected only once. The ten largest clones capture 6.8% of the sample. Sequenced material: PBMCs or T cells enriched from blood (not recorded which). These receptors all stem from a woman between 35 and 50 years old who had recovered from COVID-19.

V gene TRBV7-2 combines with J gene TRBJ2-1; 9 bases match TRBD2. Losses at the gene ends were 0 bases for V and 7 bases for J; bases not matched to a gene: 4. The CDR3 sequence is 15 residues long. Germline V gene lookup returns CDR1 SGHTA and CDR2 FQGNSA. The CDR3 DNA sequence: TGTGCCAGCAGCTTAGCTGGGACTAGCATGAATGAGCAGTTCTTC. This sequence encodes CASSLAGTSMNEQFF.

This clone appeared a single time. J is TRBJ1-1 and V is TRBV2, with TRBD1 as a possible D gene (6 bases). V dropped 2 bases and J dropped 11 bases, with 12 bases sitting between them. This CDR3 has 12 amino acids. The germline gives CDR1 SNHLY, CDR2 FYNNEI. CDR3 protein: CASSEFRGDAFF. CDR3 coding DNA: TGTGCCAGCAGTGAATTCAGGGGTGATGCTTTCTTT.

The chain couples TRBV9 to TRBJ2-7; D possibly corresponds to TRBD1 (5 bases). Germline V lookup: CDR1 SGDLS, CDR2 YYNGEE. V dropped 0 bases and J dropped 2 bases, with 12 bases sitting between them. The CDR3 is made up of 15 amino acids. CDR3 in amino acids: CASSVAGQGPYEQYF. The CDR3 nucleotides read TGTGCCAGCAGCGTAGCTGGGCAGGGCCCCTACGAGCAGTACTTC.

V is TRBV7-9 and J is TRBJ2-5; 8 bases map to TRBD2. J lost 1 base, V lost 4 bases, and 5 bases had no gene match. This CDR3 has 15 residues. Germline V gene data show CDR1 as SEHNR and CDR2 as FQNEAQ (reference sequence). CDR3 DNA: TGTGCCAGCAGCTCATATAGCGGGGTCCAAGAGACCCAGTACTTC. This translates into CASSSYSGVQETQYF.

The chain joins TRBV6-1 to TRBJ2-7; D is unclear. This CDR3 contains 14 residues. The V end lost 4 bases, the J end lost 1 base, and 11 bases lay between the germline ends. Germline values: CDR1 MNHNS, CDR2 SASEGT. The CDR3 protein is CASSGRTPSYEQYF. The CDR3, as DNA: TGTGCCAGCAGTGGTAGAACCCCTTCCTACGAGCAGTACTTC.

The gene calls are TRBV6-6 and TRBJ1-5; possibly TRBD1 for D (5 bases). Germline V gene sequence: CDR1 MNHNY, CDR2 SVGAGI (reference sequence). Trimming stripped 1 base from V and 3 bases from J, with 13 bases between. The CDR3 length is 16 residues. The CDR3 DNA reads TGTGCCAGCAGTTACTGGGGCAGGGAGGCCAATCAGCCCCAGCATTTT. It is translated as CASSYWGREANQPQHF.

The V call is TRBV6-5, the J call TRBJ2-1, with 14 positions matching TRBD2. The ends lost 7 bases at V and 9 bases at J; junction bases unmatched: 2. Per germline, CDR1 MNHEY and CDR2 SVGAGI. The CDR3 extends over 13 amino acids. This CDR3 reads CASTGLAGGEQFF. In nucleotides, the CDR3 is TGTGCCAGCACCGGACTAGCGGGAGGTGAGCAGTTCTTC.

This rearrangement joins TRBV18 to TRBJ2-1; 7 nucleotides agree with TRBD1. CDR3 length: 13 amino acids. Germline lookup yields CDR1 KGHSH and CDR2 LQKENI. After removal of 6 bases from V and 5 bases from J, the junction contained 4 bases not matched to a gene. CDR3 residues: CASSGTANNEQFF. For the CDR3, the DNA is TGTGCCAGCTCTGGGACAGCCAACAATGAGCAGTTCTTC. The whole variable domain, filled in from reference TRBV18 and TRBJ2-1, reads NAGVMQNPRHLVRRRGQEARLRCSPMKGHSHVYWYRQLPEEGLKFMVYLQKENIIDESGMPKERFSAEFPKEGPSILRIQQVVRGDSAAYFCASSGTANNEQFFGPGTRLTVL.

The CDR3 DNA reads TGTGCCAGCAGCCAACCATTGGACAGTCTGAACACCGGGGAGCTGTTTTTT. As protein: CASSQPLDSLNTGELFF. The chain is built from TRBV14 and TRBJ2-2; possible D gene TRBD1, 6 bases. Trimming cost V 2 bases and J 1 base, with 14 bases left between them. Germline-derived CDR1 and CDR2 are SGHDN and FVKESK. This CDR3 is 17 amino acids long.

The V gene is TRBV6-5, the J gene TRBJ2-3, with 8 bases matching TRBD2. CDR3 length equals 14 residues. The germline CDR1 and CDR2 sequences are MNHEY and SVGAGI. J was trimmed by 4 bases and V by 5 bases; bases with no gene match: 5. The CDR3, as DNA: TGTGCCAGCAGTCCCCGGGGGGGAGCAGATACGCAGTATTTT. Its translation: CASSPRGGADTQYF.

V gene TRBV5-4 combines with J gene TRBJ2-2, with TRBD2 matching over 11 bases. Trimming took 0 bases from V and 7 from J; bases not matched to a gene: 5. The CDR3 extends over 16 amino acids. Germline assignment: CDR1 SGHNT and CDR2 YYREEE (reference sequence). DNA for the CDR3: TGTGCCAGCAGCTTGGCGGCTAGCGGGGGGCACGGGGAGCTGTTTTTT. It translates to CASSLAASGGHGELFF.

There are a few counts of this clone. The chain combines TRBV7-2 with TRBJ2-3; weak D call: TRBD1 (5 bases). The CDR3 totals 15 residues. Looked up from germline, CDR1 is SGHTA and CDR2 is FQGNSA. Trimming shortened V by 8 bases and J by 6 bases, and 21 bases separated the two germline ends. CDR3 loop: CASARDPGNMDTQYF. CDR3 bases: TGTGCCAGCGCCAGGGATCCAGGGAACATGGATACGCAGTATTTT.

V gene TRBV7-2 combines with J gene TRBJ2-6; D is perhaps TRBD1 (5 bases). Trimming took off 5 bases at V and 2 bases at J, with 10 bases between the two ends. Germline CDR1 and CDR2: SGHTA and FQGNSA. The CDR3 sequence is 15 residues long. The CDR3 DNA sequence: TGTGCCAGCAGCAACAGGTTGGCTGGGGCCAACGTCCTGACTTTC. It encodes CASSNRLAGANVLTF.

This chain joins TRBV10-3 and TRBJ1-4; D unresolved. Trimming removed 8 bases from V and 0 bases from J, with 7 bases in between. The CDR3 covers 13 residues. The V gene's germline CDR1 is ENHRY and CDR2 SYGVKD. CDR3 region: CAIRGATNEKLFF. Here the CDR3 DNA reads TGTGCCATCCGTGGAGCAACTAATGAAAAACTGTTTTTT.

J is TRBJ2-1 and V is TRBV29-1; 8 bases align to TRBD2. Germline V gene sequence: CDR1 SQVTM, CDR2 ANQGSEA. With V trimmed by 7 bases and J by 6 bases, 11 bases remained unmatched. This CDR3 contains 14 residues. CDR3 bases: TGCAGCGGTGCGGGAGGCTCCCTGAGCAATGAGCAGTTCTTC. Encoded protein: CSGAGGSLSNEQFF.

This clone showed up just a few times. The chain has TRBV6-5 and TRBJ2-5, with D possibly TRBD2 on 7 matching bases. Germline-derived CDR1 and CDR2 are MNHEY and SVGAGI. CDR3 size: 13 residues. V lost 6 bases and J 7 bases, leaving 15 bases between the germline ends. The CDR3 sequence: CASRLTRGGTQYF. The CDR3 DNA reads TGTGCCAGCAGACTGACTAGGGGGGGGACCCAGTACTTC.